One sample yielded the 12 T cell receptor beta chains listed below, sequenced in a study of cytomegalovirus exposure and HLA in healthy donors. PCR involved 60 Vbeta and 13 Jbeta primers. Here immunoSEQ multiplex PCR was the method, and the copy in TCRdb shows in-frame clones only, minus some. In the table there are about 150,000 clones, roughly 74% of which are singletons. The sequenced material came from PBMCs. All receptors come from a man aged 18 to 29 in good health and CMV-seronegative.

This clone was picked up one time. CDR3 loop: CASSLPGQGGGYTF. In nucleotides, the CDR3 is TGTGCCAGCAGCTTACCCGGACAGGGTGGAGGCTACACCTTC. The V and J genes are TRBV7-6 and TRBJ1-2; the match to TRBD1 covers 8 bases. Germline lookup yields CDR1 SGHVS and CDR2 FNYEAQ. Losses at the gene ends were 2 bases for V and 8 bases for J; bases not matched to a gene: 7. This CDR3 region has 14 residues.

The chain combines TRBV7-3 with TRBJ2-1; 7 bases are a match to TRBD1. This CDR3 has 17 amino acids. The V gene's germline CDR1 is SGHTA and CDR2 FQGTGA. V was clipped by 2 bases and J by 7 bases; unmatched bases: 14. The CDR3 nucleotides are TGTGCCAGCAGCTTATTCCTCGTGAGACAGGGCCTGAATGAGCAGTTCTTC. It is translated as CASSLFLVRQGLNEQFF.

This clone was recorded once. The chain joins TRBV25-1 to TRBJ2-5; D is possibly TRBD1 (5 bases). The CDR3 consists of 15 residues. Germline V gives CDR1 MGHDK, CDR2 SYGVNS. V was pared by 4 bases and J by 2 bases, with 14 bases between. CDR3 sequence reads: CASSGAGSGQETQYF. CDR3 nucleotides: TGTGCCAGCAGTGGCGCAGGGTCAGGACAAGAGACCCAGTACTTC.

The genes are TRBV28 and TRBJ1-1, with 8 nucleotides matching TRBD1. The CDR3 totals 17 residues. The germline gives CDR1 MDHEN, CDR2 SYDVKM. Losses at the gene ends were 2 bases for V and 0 bases for J; bases not matched to a gene: 8. The CDR3: CASSLHFRQGLNTEAFF. The CDR3 DNA follows: TGTGCCAGCAGTTTACATTTTAGACAGGGGTTGAACACTGAAGCTTTCTTT.

This chain links TRBV7-2 with TRBJ2-7; 8 nucleotides line up with TRBD1. CDR3 length: 14 residues. J lost 5 bases, V lost 3 bases, and 6 bases had no gene match. Germline V gives CDR1 SGHTA, CDR2 FQGNSA. The DNA of the CDR3 is TGTGCCAGCAGCTTGGGACAGGCAAGCCACGAGCAGTACTTC. This translates into CASSLGQASHEQYF.

Remarks on this clone: Since the CDR3 does not end with the conserved phenylalanine or tryptophan, this likely comes from a read error. The rearrangement uses TRBV7-2 and TRBJ1-1; 8 nucleotides match TRBD1. CDR1 is SGHTA and CDR2 is FQGNSA in the germline V gene. Trimming cost V 3 bases and J 8 bases; bases outside gene matches: 2. The CDR3 has 12 amino acids. CDR3 in DNA: TGTGCCAGCAGCTTGGGACAGGTAGAAGCTTTCGTT. It is translated as CASSLGQVEAFV.

The CDR3 is CASSPTRGPAEAFF. The CDR3 coding sequence is TGTGCCAGCTCACCCACTAGAGGGCCTGCTGAAGCTTTCTTT. This chain connects TRBV18 to TRBJ1-1; unclear D gene. The CDR3 sequence is 14 residues long. Trimming stripped 3 bases from V and 6 bases from J, with 14 bases between. The germline V gene encodes CDR1 KGHSH and CDR2 LQKENI.

This clone was seen only a few times. The CDR3 sequence is CASSLQATYGYTF. For the CDR3, the DNA is TGTGCCAGCAGCTTGCAGGCAACCTATGGCTACACCTTC. The chain has TRBV5-6 and TRBJ1-2, with D unclear. V lost 1 base and J 4 bases, leaving 8 bases between the germline ends. The CDR3 runs 13 residues. Germline CDR1 reads SGHDT; CDR2 reads YYEEEE. Based on the CDR3 plus reference TRBV5-6 and TRBJ1-2, the full variable domain is DAGVTQSPTHLIKTRGQQVTLRCSPKSGHDTVSWYQQALGQGPQFIFQYYEEEERQRGNFPDRFSGHQFPNYSSELNVNALLLGDSALYLCASSLQATYGYTFGSGTRLTVV.

A few counts support this clone. The gene calls are TRBV6-5 and TRBJ2-5, with a tentative D call TRBD1 (6 bases). This CDR3 spans 16 amino acids. CDR1 is MNHEY and CDR2 is SVGAGI in the germline V gene. Trimming stripped 0 bases from V and 5 bases from J, with 16 bases between. The CDR3 spells CASSYSTGTGGETQYF. CDR3 nucleotides: TGTGCCAGCAGTTACTCGACAGGAACAGGTGGGGAGACCCAGTACTTC.

This clone has just a few counts. This sequence joins TRBV5-1 and TRBJ1-3; TRBD1 is a possible D gene (6 bases). V lost 4 bases and J lost 0, with 14 bases in between. The CDR3 has 16 amino acids. CDR1 is SGHRS, CDR2 YFSETQ, per germline. The CDR3 DNA sequence: TGCGCCAGCAGCCCGAACAGGGCCTCCTCTGGAAACACCATATATTTT. Translating it yields CASSPNRASSGNTIYF.

A note on this clone: This specimen includes other DNA sequences encoding the same CDR3. The chain has TRBV9 and TRBJ2-5, with D possibly TRBD1 on 6 matching bases. The CDR3 extends over 16 amino acids. From germline, CDR1 is SGDLS and CDR2 YYNGEE. V lost 4 bases, J lost 5 bases, and 21 bases lay in between. CDR3 sequence: CASSSSEDSSVETQYF. DNA for the CDR3: TGTGCCAGCAGCAGCTCTGAGGACAGCTCTGTGGAGACCCAGTACTTC.

This clone was detected once. The rearrangement joins TRBV28 to TRBJ2-7, with 8 bases lining up with TRBD1. Germline CDR1 reads MDHEN; CDR2 reads SYDVKM. The CDR3 is made up of 14 amino acids. Germline trimming cut 6 bases from V and 2 bases from J; bases unmatched to any gene: 6. CDR3 sequence reads: CASSGQGRTYEQYV. The CDR3 DNA reads TGTGCCAGCAGCGGACAGGGTAGGACCTACGAGCAGTACGTC.